This TCR beta chain is from a study of T cell clonality in common variable immunodeficiency. This CDR3 region has 13 residues. The V end lost 6 bases, the J end lost 7 bases, and 13 bases lay between the germline ends. Germline CDR1 reads MDHEN; CDR2 reads SYDVKM. Assay: immunoSEQ multiplex PCR; the TCRdb copy retains only in-frame clones and omits some. The sample holds tens of thousands of clones, and no clone turns up only once. This clone has ten or more counts. Read sequence stops 3 residues before the CDR3 end, and the germline J gene provides the missing end. The chain has TRBV28 and TRBJ2-1; D call uncertain. The source is a person aged 18 to 69 in good health. The sequencing sample was made of peripheral blood mononuclear cells. CDR3 amino acids: CASSFPQRNEQFF. The CDR3 DNA, read in part, is TGTGCCAGCAGCTTCCCCCAGCGTAATGAG.